What follows are 10 T cell receptor beta chains derived from one specimen sequenced in a study of cytomegalovirus exposure and HLA in healthy donors. TCRdb keeps only in-frame clones here, not all; method: immunoSEQ multiplex PCR. The data contain over 60,000 clones, nearly 96% of them singletons. Sequencing was done on a sample of PBMCs. These TCRs come from a woman aged 18-35 years in good health and CMV-seropositive.

The rearrangement joins TRBV6-1 to TRBJ2-7; 11 bases are shared with TRBD2. The CDR3 has 15 residues. Germline V gives CDR1 MNHNS, CDR2 SASEGT. Unmatched junction bases numbered 1, after V lost 3 bases and J lost 0 bases. The CDR3 spells CASSETSGTSYEQYF. CDR3 nucleotides: TGTGCCAGCAGTGAGACTAGCGGGACCTCCTACGAGCAGTACTTC.

The CDR3 region has the DNA TGTGCCAGCAGTGAGGGGGGTTTCTACGAGCAGTACTTC. Its protein product is CASSEGGFYEQYF. The rearrangement joins TRBV2 to TRBJ2-7, with TRBD2 as a possible D gene (6 bases). This CDR3 comprises 13 residues. Germline loops: CDR1 SNHLY, CDR2 FYNNEI. V was shortened by 3 bases and J by 3 bases, with 9 bases between the two germline ends.

This clone has a single count. The chain links TRBV7-2 to TRBJ2-5, with 7 bases lining up with TRBD1. The CDR3 runs to 15 residues. The V gene's germline CDR1 is SGHTA and CDR2 FQGNSA. Trimming at V came to 5 bases and at J to 1 base, leaving 7 bases not matched to a gene. The CDR3 protein is CASSPHGTVQETQYF. As DNA, the CDR3 is TGTGCCAGCAGCCCCCACGGGACAGTCCAAGAGACCCAGTACTTC.

The V gene is TRBV30, the J gene TRBJ2-1, with D uncertain. Germline lookup yields CDR1 GTSNPN and CDR2 SVGIG (reference sequence). V was clipped by 1 base and J by 8 bases, with 9 bases between them. CDR3 length: 12 residues. CDR3 loop: CAWSGVGDEQFF. As DNA, the CDR3 is TGTGCCTGGAGTGGGGTGGGCGATGAGCAGTTCTTC.

This chain joins TRBV5-4 and TRBJ1-5; a weak D match, TRBD1 (6 bases). The CDR3 extends over 13 amino acids. Trimming stripped 0 bases from V and 5 bases from J, with 6 bases between. Germline CDR1 is SGHNT and CDR2 is YYREEE (reference sequence). As DNA, the CDR3 is TGTGCCAGCAGCTTGGGACAGGATCAGCCCCAGCATTTT. It yields the protein CASSLGQDQPQHF.

The chain couples TRBV27 to TRBJ2-1; D might be TRBD1 (5 bases). V was trimmed by 1 base and J by 0 bases, leaving 10 bases between them. CDR3 length equals 16 residues. Germline values: CDR1 MNHEY, CDR2 SMNVEV (reference sequence). CDR3 in DNA: TGTGCCAGCAGTTTATTAGGGGAAAGCTCCTACAATGAGCAGTTCTTC. It translates to CASSLLGESSYNEQFF.

The V and J genes are TRBV5-4 and TRBJ2-2; D may be TRBD1 (5 bases). Germline V gene lookup returns CDR1 SGHNT and CDR2 YYREEE (reference sequence). V shed 0 bases and J shed 7 bases, with 10 bases lying between them. The CDR3 has 14 residues. CDR3: CASSLEGASGELFF. DNA for the CDR3: TGTGCCAGCAGCTTGGAAGGGGCGAGCGGGGAGCTGTTTTTT.

The chain has TRBV7-3 and TRBJ1-2; 11 bases fit TRBD1. The CDR3 is 15 amino acids. CDR1 is SGHTA and CDR2 is FQGTGA in the germline V gene. Trimming cost V 4 bases and J 4 bases; bases outside gene matches: 5. The CDR3 here is CASSSGTGGSYGYTF. In nucleotides, the CDR3 is TGTGCCAGCAGCTCCGGGACAGGGGGAAGCTATGGCTACACCTTC.

The chain links TRBV28 to TRBJ2-5; 11 bases align to TRBD2. The CDR3 spans 19 residues. The V and J ends lost 5 bases and 2 bases, in that order; junction bases with no gene match: 16. Germline V CDR1 and CDR2: MDHEN, SYDVKM. This CDR3 reads CASSPGGRGASGRQETQYF. Here the CDR3 DNA reads TGTGCCAGCAGTCCTGGAGGCAGGGGGGCTAGCGGGAGGCAAGAGACCCAGTACTTC.

V is TRBV9 and J is TRBJ1-3, with D unresolved. Trimming shortened V by 4 bases and J by 4 bases, and 15 bases separated the two germline ends. Germline values: CDR1 SGDLS, CDR2 YYNGEE. CDR3 length: 15 residues. In DNA, the CDR3 is TGTGCCAGCAGCCCTCGAGGTGTTATAGGAAACACCATATATTTT. It specifies CASSPRGVIGNTIYF.